Listed here are 29 T cell receptor beta chains from one sample, sequenced in a study of technical replicates of blood from a few donors (dated 2017 in TCRdb). Libraries were prepared through the immunoSEQ multiplex PCR assay. TCRdb mirrors the immuneACCESS table, restricted to in-frame sequences. Some clones are absent from its copies; in checked studies, under half trace to an unresolved V gene, and the reason for the others is unknown. The sample profile shows 55,000 to 80,000 clones; about 90% of them were found once. 0.35% to 0.45% of the sample is held by the ten biggest clonotypes. Material for sequencing was T cells isolated from PBMCs. The receptor set was obtained from a human donor in good health.

V is TRBV6-6 and J is TRBJ2-7, with 9 bases fitting TRBD1. V gave up 4 bases and J gave up 2 bases; unmatched junction bases: 3. This CDR3 is built from 14 residues. Germline values: CDR1 MNHNY, CDR2 SVGAGI (reference sequence). In nucleotides, the CDR3 is TGTGCCAGCAGTTCGGGACAGGGTCCCTACGAGCAGTACTTC. It yields the protein CASSSGQGPYEQYF.

This clone was seen a single time. This chain uses TRBV28 with TRBJ2-2; 9 bases are a match to TRBD2. CDR1 and CDR2 from the germline V gene are MDHEN and SYDVKM. The CDR3 consists of 15 residues. The junction had 9 bases not matched to a gene; V was cut back by 6 bases and J by 7 bases. CDR3 region: CASRASGKAYGELFF. The CDR3, as DNA: TGTGCCAGCAGGGCTAGCGGGAAGGCGTACGGGGAGCTGTTTTTT.

The chain has TRBV30 and TRBJ2-7; 7 bases agree with TRBD2. CDR3 length: 14 amino acids. Germline V gene lookup returns CDR1 GTSNPN and CDR2 SVGIG (reference sequence). The junction had 14 bases not matched to a gene; V was cut back by 5 bases and J by 7 bases. The CDR3 loop reads CAWALSGRRPEQYF. The CDR3 DNA is TGTGCCTGGGCCCTTAGCGGGCGCCGTCCTGAGCAGTACTTC.

This rearrangement joins TRBV29-1 to TRBJ2-7; D unclear. V lost 4 bases to trimming and J lost 3 bases, with 7 bases between them. Germline V gives CDR1 SQVTM, CDR2 ANQGSEA. The CDR3 totals 11 residues. CDR3 residues: CSVVQNYEQYF. The CDR3 nucleotides read TGCAGCGTTGTACAGAACTACGAGCAGTACTTC.

This chain joins TRBV10-3 and TRBJ1-5; TRBD1 matches at 7 bases. Germline CDR1 and CDR2: ENHRY and SYGVKD. The CDR3 runs to 15 residues. The ends lost 3 bases at V and 6 bases at J; junction bases unmatched: 8. The CDR3 loop is CAISERGGESQPQHF. DNA for the CDR3: TGTGCCATCAGTGAACGAGGGGGCGAATCTCAGCCCCAGCATTTT.

The J gene is TRBJ2-1, the V gene TRBV10-3; 8 bases are shared with TRBD1. Germline CDR1 and CDR2: ENHRY and SYGVKD. V gave up 3 bases and J gave up 6 bases; unmatched junction bases: 4. CDR3 length equals 14 residues. CDR3 coding DNA: TGTGCCATCAGTGAAACGACAGGGGCCAATGAGCAGTTCTTC. Translation: CAISETTGANEQFF.

The rearrangement links TRBV4-3 to TRBJ2-1; D ambiguous. CDR1 is LGHNA and CDR2 is YSLEER in the germline V gene. V gave up 5 bases and J gave up 2 bases, with 13 bases separating them. This CDR3 contains 15 residues. The CDR3 DNA is TGCGCCAGCAGCTTCGCCGCAGCGCCCTACAATGAGCAGTTCTTC. The encoded protein is CASSFAAAPYNEQFF.

The rearrangement links TRBV5-4 to TRBJ2-3, with TRBD2 identical over 14 bases. Germline loops: CDR1 SGHNT, CDR2 YYREEE (reference sequence). The junction had 5 bases not matched to a gene; V was cut back by 4 bases and J by 4 bases. This CDR3 comprises 16 residues. For the CDR3, the DNA is TGTGCCAGCAGCCTGGGACTAGCGGGAGCCCCAGATACGCAGTATTTT. Translation gives CASSLGLAGAPDTQYF. The complete variable domain, with remaining parts taken from reference TRBV5-4 and TRBJ2-3, reads ETGVTQSPTHLIKTRGQQVTLRCSSQSGHNTVSWYQQALGQGPQFIFQYYREEENGRGNFPPRFSGLQFPNYSSELNVNALELDDSALYLCASSLGLAGAPDTQYFGPGTRLTVL.

The V call is TRBV30, the J call TRBJ1-5; D is uncertain. The germline V gene encodes CDR1 GTSNPN and CDR2 SVGIG (reference sequence). The CDR3 totals 14 residues. Trimming cost V 0 bases and J 7 bases, with 13 bases left between them. The CDR3 coding sequence is TGTGCCTGGAGTGTACTAGGATTCGGCCAGCCCCAGCATTTT. It yields the protein CAWSVLGFGQPQHF. Drawing the rest from reference TRBV30 and TRBJ1-5, the complete variable domain is SQTIHQWPATLVQPVGSPLSLECTVEGTSNPNLYWYRQAAGRGLQLLFYSVGIGQISSEVPQNLSASRPQDRQFILSSKKLLLSDSGFYLCAWSVLGFGQPQHFGDGTRLSIL.

The V call is TRBV6-1, the J call TRBJ1-1, with TRBD1 as a possible D gene (6 bases). Germline lookup yields CDR1 MNHNS and CDR2 SASEGT. Trimming cost V 1 base and J 7 bases, with 19 bases left between them. This CDR3 comprises 16 residues. The CDR3, as DNA: TGTGCCAGCAGTGAAGGTACAGGGAGGGGTTCGGGTGAAGCTTTCTTT. Residues: CASSEGTGRGSGEAFF.

The CDR3 region has the DNA TGTGCCAGCTCACCGGGACTAGCGGGAAACTACGAGCAGTACTTC. Amino acid sequence: CASSPGLAGNYEQYF. The V gene is TRBV18, the J gene TRBJ2-7; 13 bases are a match to TRBD2. In germline, CDR1 is KGHSH, CDR2 LQKENI. The V segment lost 3 bases and the J segment 3 bases; nucleotides outside the gene matches: 2. The length of the CDR3 is 15 residues.

The chain carries TRBV9 and TRBJ2-1, with D maybe TRBD2 (6 bases). Germline V lookup: CDR1 SGDLS, CDR2 YYNGEE. V was pared by 1 base and J by 0 bases, with 11 bases between. This CDR3 region has 16 residues. The CDR3 sequence is CASSVIAESSYNEQFF. In nucleotides, the CDR3 is TGTGCCAGCAGCGTAATAGCGGAAAGCTCCTACAATGAGCAGTTCTTC. The whole variable domain, remainder taken from reference TRBV9 and TRBJ2-1, is DSGVTQTPKHLITATGQRVTLRCSPRSGDLSVYWYQQSLDQGLQFLIQYYNGEERAKGNILERFSAQQFPDLHSELNLSSLELGDSALYFCASSVIAESSYNEQFFGPGTRLTVL.

The chain is built from TRBV10-3 and TRBJ1-5; D is ambiguous. Germline V lookup: CDR1 ENHRY, CDR2 SYGVKD. Trimming stripped 0 bases from V and 2 bases from J, with 5 bases between. CDR3 size: 14 residues. This CDR3 is CAISESQGNQPQHF. CDR3 nucleotides: TGTGCCATCAGTGAGTCTCAGGGCAATCAGCCCCAGCATTTT.

This sequence joins TRBV13 and TRBJ2-7; D perhaps matches TRBD2 (6 bases). Looked up from germline, CDR1 is PRHDT and CDR2 is FYEKMQ (reference sequence). The CDR3 extends over 14 amino acids. Trimming left V 5 bases short and J 2 bases short, with 13 bases between. DNA for the CDR3: TGTGCCAGCAGCATACCGGGACTGACCTACGAGCAGTACTTC. This gives the protein CASSIPGLTYEQYF.

The V call is TRBV11-3, the J call TRBJ2-2, with D perhaps TRBD1 (7 bases). Trimming took 5 bases from V and 2 from J, leaving 18 bases between them. The CDR3 loop spans 17 amino acids. Germline V gene lookup returns CDR1 SGHNT and CDR2 YENEEA. In DNA, the CDR3 is TGTGCCAGCAGCCCGACTCCAGGGGGGTCTAACACCGGGGAGCTGTTTTTT. Translating gives CASSPTPGGSNTGELFF.

This clone has just one count. The chain recombines TRBV5-1 with TRBJ1-5; 7 nucleotides match TRBD1. The CDR3 runs to 18 residues. Germline V lookup: CDR1 SGHRS, CDR2 YFSETQ. The V gene end was trimmed by 0 bases and the J gene end by 3 bases; junction bases not matched to a gene: 12. CDR3 sequence reads: CASSLVSFTTGINQPQHF. The CDR3 coding sequence is TGCGCCAGCAGCTTGGTTTCTTTTACGACAGGGATCAATCAGCCCCAGCATTTT.

The chain couples TRBV27 to TRBJ2-7; TRBD2 aligns across 7 bases. The V segment lost 5 bases and the J segment 3 bases; nucleotides outside the gene matches: 10. This CDR3 comprises 15 residues. The germline gives CDR1 MNHEY, CDR2 SMNVEV (reference sequence). CDR3 sequence reads: CASSPAAGVFYEQYF. The CDR3 DNA is TGTGCCAGCAGTCCCGCTGCGGGAGTTTTCTACGAGCAGTACTTC.

This chain connects TRBV7-3 to TRBJ2-1; 12 bases match TRBD2. With V trimmed by 4 bases and J by 6 bases, 7 bases remained unmatched. The CDR3 spans 16 residues. Germline V gene lookup returns CDR1 SGHTA and CDR2 FQGTGA. The CDR3 coding sequence is TGTGCCAGCAGCTACCTGACTAGCGGGAGTATCAATGAGCAGTTCTTC. Amino acid sequence: CASSYLTSGSINEQFF. The variable domain in full, with the rest retrieved from reference TRBV7-3 and TRBJ2-1, is GAGVSQTPSNKVTEKGKYVELRCDPISGHTALYWYRQSLGQGPEFLIYFQGTGAADDSGLPNDRFFAVRPEGSVSTLKIQRTERGDSAVYLCASSYLTSGSINEQFFGPGTRLTVL.

This chain connects TRBV27 to TRBJ2-1; TRBD1 is a possible D gene (6 bases). Germline-derived CDR1 and CDR2 are MNHEY and SMNVEV (reference sequence). The V end was cut by 3 bases, the J end by 2 bases, with 17 bases between. The CDR3 length is 17 residues. The CDR3 DNA reads TGTGCCAGCAGTTTGGGTCCCCCTGAGGGGGCCTACAATGAGCAGTTCTTC. Translation gives CASSLGPPEGAYNEQFF.

The chain has TRBV6-6 and TRBJ1-5; D ambiguous. The CDR3 runs 14 residues. The V end lost 0 bases, the J end lost 1 base, and 4 bases lay between the germline ends. The germline CDR1 and CDR2 sequences are MNHNY and SVGAGI (reference sequence). The CDR3, as DNA: TGTGCCAGCAGTTACTCCGGGAGCAATCAGCCCCAGCATTTT. Translation: CASSYSGSNQPQHF.

The J gene is TRBJ2-7, the V gene TRBV4-1, with D maybe TRBD2 (6 bases). The CDR3 extends over 16 amino acids. CDR1 MGHRA and CDR2 YSYEKL come from the germline V gene. Trimming left V 1 base short and J 0 bases short, with 13 bases between. The CDR3 DNA reads TGCGCCAGCAGCCAAGCCAGGGCGGGAAGCTCCTACGAGCAGTACTTC. This sequence encodes CASSQARAGSSYEQYF.

This clone was found once. V gene TRBV4-3 combines with J gene TRBJ2-7; 10 nucleotides line up with TRBD2. CDR1 is LGHNA, CDR2 YSLEER, per germline. J gave up 4 bases and V 1 base, and 4 bases lay outside the gene matches. The CDR3 covers 15 residues. CDR3 DNA: TGCGCCAGCAGCCAAGGACTAGCGGGTGAATACGAGCAGTACTTC. Its protein product is CASSQGLAGEYEQYF.

V is TRBV27 and J is TRBJ1-2, with D maybe TRBD1 (5 bases). The CDR3 sequence is 17 residues long. V was pared by 0 bases and J by 1 base, with 15 bases between. Germline V CDR1 and CDR2: MNHEY, SMNVEV (reference sequence). The CDR3 loop reads CASSLSGALHFNYGYTF. CDR3 DNA: TGTGCCAGCAGTTTATCAGGGGCCCTACACTTTAACTATGGCTACACCTTC.

CDR3 sequence: CASSPLDTATNEKLFF. CDR3 sequence (DNA): TGTGCCAGCTCACCACTCGACACAGCAACTAATGAAAAACTGTTTTTT. J is TRBJ1-4 and V is TRBV18; D ambiguous. The V end was cut by 1 base, the J end by 0 bases, with 9 bases between. Germline lookup yields CDR1 KGHSH and CDR2 LQKENI. CDR3 length: 16 amino acids.

CDR3 coding DNA: TGTGCCAGCAGCTTAGAGGGGGCTGGTCAGCCCCAGCATTTT. Protein sequence: CASSLEGAGQPQHF. The genes are TRBV7-9 and TRBJ1-5, with 7 positions matching TRBD1. The germline CDR1 and CDR2 sequences are SEHNR and FQNEAQ (reference sequence). The CDR3 spans 14 residues. V was clipped by 1 base and J by 6 bases; unmatched bases: 3. Full variable domain (remainder filled in from reference TRBV7-9 and TRBJ1-5): DTGVSQNPRHKITKRGQNVTFRCDPISEHNRLYWYRQTLGQGPEFLTYFQNEAQLEKSRLLSDRFSAERPKGSFSTLEIQRTEQGDSAMYLCASSLEGAGQPQHFGDGTRLSIL.

This clone was seen just once. The CDR3 bases are TGTGCCAGTAGTATCGGACTGATGTACAATGAGCAGTTCTTC. It codes for CASSIGLMYNEQFF. This chain links TRBV19 with TRBJ2-1; perhaps TRBD2 as D (5 bases). There are 14 residues in the CDR3. The V gene's germline CDR1 is LNHDA and CDR2 SQIVND (reference sequence). V lost 3 bases and J 4 bases, leaving 10 bases between the germline ends.

This chain connects TRBV7-2 to TRBJ2-5; possibly TRBD2 for D (6 bases). V was pared by 5 bases and J by 4 bases, with 20 bases between. Germline lookup yields CDR1 SGHTA and CDR2 FQGNSA. The CDR3 is made up of 16 amino acids. The CDR3 coding sequence is TGTGCCAGCAGCCCCATCCGTTTTCGGGGAGGAGAGACCCAGTACTTC. Protein product: CASSPIRFRGGETQYF. Looking up the rest from reference TRBV7-2 and TRBJ2-5 gives the full variable domain: GAGVSQSPSNKVTEKGKDVELRCDPISGHTALYWYRQSLGQGLEFLIYFQGNSAPDKSGLPSDRFSAERTGGSVSTLTIQRTQQEDSAVYLCASSPIRFRGGETQYFGPGTRLLVL.

This chain connects TRBV5-4 to TRBJ1-5; D uncertain. Germline V CDR1 and CDR2: SGHNT, YYREEE (reference sequence). V shed 3 bases and J shed 4 bases, with 17 bases lying between them. This CDR3 comprises 16 residues. The CDR3 nucleotides read TGTGCCAGCAGCTCAGGAGGACGGGAACTTAATCAGCCCCAGCATTTT. Its protein product is CASSSGGRELNQPQHF.

V usage is TRBV5-1 and J usage is TRBJ1-1, with D perhaps matching TRBD1 (5 bases). Between the trimmed V and J ends, which lost 0 bases and 2 bases, there was a span of 11 bases. Per germline, CDR1 SGHRS and CDR2 YFSETQ. This CDR3 region has 15 residues. Written as DNA, the CDR3 is TGCGCCAGCAGCTTGGGTGGGGGGATTAACACTGAAGCTTTCTTT. Translated: CASSLGGGINTEAFF.